This T cell receptor beta chain appears in the sequencing data of a study of blood T cell repertoires in COVID-19. Individuals aged about 18 to 89 years were recruited from about two dozen US areas. The repertoire was sequenced with immunoSEQ multiplex PCR; TCRdb's copy has only in-frame clones and lacks some. Seen here are 200,000 to 250,000 clones, around 90% observed once, and the top ten hold just over 2.5%. V dropped 4 bases and J dropped 3; count of bases not matched to a gene: 3. The CDR3 covers 16 residues. Germline V gene sequence: CDR1 LGHNA, CDR2 YSLEER. This TCR was sampled from a woman aged 25 to 39 who had recovered from COVID-19. The specimen sequenced was PBMCs or T cells enriched from blood (not recorded which). The chain has TRBV4-3 and TRBJ2-1; 13 nucleotides line up with TRBD2. In DNA, the CDR3 is TGCGCCAGCAGCCTAGGGACTAGCGGGGACTACAATGAGCAGTTCTTC. Translated: CASSLGTSGDYNEQFF.